The 15 T cell receptor beta chains in this list originate from one sample, sequenced in a study of identical twins. Each CDR3 protein gets one entry after TCRdb re-called the 5' RACE reads with MiXCR. This table holds around 340,000 distinct CDR3 sequences, about 10% found once. Sequencing input: naive T cells sorted from blood. The receptors come from a woman aged 50 to 60 in good health.

This clonotype was seen more than once but under ten times. The rearrangement uses TRBV5-1 and TRBJ1-1; no clear D gene. V was cut by 4 bases and J by 0 bases, with 10 bases left in between. The germline V gene encodes CDR1 SGHRS and CDR2 YFSETQ. The CDR3 is 14 residues long. The CDR3 loop reads CASSPQGMNTEAFF. Written as DNA, the CDR3 is TGCGCCAGCAGCCCACAAGGAATGAACACTGAAGCTTTCTTT.

This clonotype was found a few times. The rearrangement joins TRBV5-1 to TRBJ2-3; 11 bases match TRBD2. CDR3 length: 15 residues. Germline V CDR1 and CDR2: SGHRS, YFSETQ. With 4 bases clipped from V and 3 bases from J, the junction kept 4 bases outside the gene matches. The DNA of the CDR3 is TGCGCCAGCAGCCGTAGCGGGAGGGGGACAGATACGCAGTATTTT. Translating it yields CASSRSGRGTDTQYF. The full variable domain, its missing parts supplied by reference TRBV5-1 and TRBJ2-3, is KAGVTQTPRYLIKTRGQQVTLSCSPISGHRSVSWYQQTPGQGLQFLFEYFSETQRNKGNFPGRFSGRQFSNSRSEMNVSTLELGDSALYLCASSRSGRGTDTQYFGPGTRLTVL.

J is TRBJ2-7 and V is TRBV18; D unclear. CDR3 length: 12 residues. CDR1 and CDR2 (germline): KGHSH, LQKENI. V lost 10 bases and J lost 2, with 12 bases in between. The CDR3 DNA follows: TGTGCCACCGGCGATAAGGCCTACGAGCAGTACTTC. Its protein is CATGDKAYEQYF.

This chain links TRBV12-3 or TRBV12-4 with TRBJ1-2; perhaps TRBD1 as D (6 bases). The V and J ends lost 5 bases and 4 bases respectively, with 17 bases between them. The CDR3 extends over 15 amino acids. CDR3 in DNA: TGTGCCAGCAGTCTCGGGGGGGGCGCGTTCTATGGCTACACCTTC. This gives the protein CASSLGGGAFYGYTF.

This clonotype was observed a handful of times. This sequence joins TRBV6-5 and TRBJ1-1; tentative D call: TRBD1 (6 bases). There are 14 residues in the CDR3. The germline gives CDR1 MNHEY, CDR2 SVGAGI. V lost 0 bases and J lost 9, with 14 bases in between. The CDR3 sequence is CASSYSRGGGQAFF. The CDR3 bases are TGTGCCAGCAGTTACTCAAGAGGGGGGGGACAAGCTTTCTTT.

As for this clonotype: This is likely a read error, given that the CDR3 carries no conserved phenylalanine or tryptophan at its end. V gene TRBV29-1 combines with J gene TRBJ2-3; D might be TRBD2 (6 bases). The CDR3 is 13 residues long. Germline V gene sequence: CDR1 SQVTM, CDR2 ANQGSEA. Between the trimmed V and J ends, which lost 4 bases and 4 bases, there was a span of 12 bases. CDR3 in DNA: TGCAGCGTTGGGGGCGGGATCCCAGATACGCAGTATTTA. Translation: CSVGGGIPDTQYL.

The chain has TRBV5-4 and TRBJ2-2; D gene unclear. Trimming stripped 0 bases from V and 7 bases from J, with 10 bases between. Germline V gene data show CDR1 as SGHNT and CDR2 as YYREEE (reference sequence). This CDR3 has 14 residues. The CDR3, as DNA: TGTGCCAGCAGCTTGGAACTAAATGACGGGGAGCTGTTTTTT. The encoded protein is CASSLELNDGELFF.

This rearrangement joins TRBV5-1 to TRBJ2-7; D possibly corresponds to TRBD1 (8 bases). Germline CDR1 SGHRS, CDR2 YFSETQ. V lost 4 bases to trimming and J lost 2 bases, with 16 bases between them. This CDR3 has 15 residues. The CDR3 protein is CASSRGDRSTYEQYF. The CDR3 bases are TGCGCCAGCAGCCGGGGGGACAGGAGTACCTACGAGCAGTACTTC. The whole variable domain, filled in from reference TRBV5-1 and TRBJ2-7, reads KAGVTQTPRYLIKTRGQQVTLSCSPISGHRSVSWYQQTPGQGLQFLFEYFSETQRNKGNFPGRFSGRQFSNSRSEMNVSTLELGDSALYLCASSRGDRSTYEQYFGPGTRLTVT.

In this sample, this clonotype turned up a few times. The chain couples TRBV11-3 to TRBJ2-2; no clear D gene. The ends were cut back, 7 bases at V and 9 bases at J, with 15 bases in the middle. The CDR3 has 13 amino acids. Germline loops: CDR1 SGHNT, CDR2 YENEEA. As DNA, the CDR3 is TGTGCCAGCACCGGTCTCGGTGGACGGGAGCTGTTTTTT. Translation: CASTGLGGRELFF.

The chain's CDR3 is CASSQVTPGRSESADTQYF. CDR3 DNA sequence: TGTGCCAGCAGCCAAGTGACACCGGGGCGTTCCGAATCCGCAGATACGCAGTATTTT. V and J are TRBV14 and TRBJ2-3; D assignment may be TRBD1 or TRBD2 (5 bases each). Trimming removed 1 base from V and 4 bases from J, with 24 bases in between. Germline CDR1 and CDR2: SGHDN and FVKESK. The CDR3 covers 19 residues.

The chain uses TRBV6-5 and TRBJ2-7; the match to TRBD1 covers 10 bases. Germline CDR1 reads MNHEY; CDR2 reads SVGAGI. This CDR3 is built from 17 residues. Germline trimming cut 3 bases from V and 4 bases from J; bases unmatched to any gene: 12. The CDR3 coding sequence is TGTGCCAGCAGTTATTCCGAATTGACAGGGGGCGGGTACGAGCAGTACTTC. It yields the protein CASSYSELTGGGYEQYF.

This clonotype was observed a handful of times. This chain joins TRBV5-1 and TRBJ1-5; D uncertain. The ends were cut back, 4 bases at V and 0 bases at J, with 11 bases in the middle. The CDR3 runs 15 residues. CDR1 and CDR2 (germline): SGHRS, YFSETQ. The CDR3 DNA sequence: TGCGCCAGCAGCCCGGACGCTTATAGCAATCAGCCCCAGCATTTT. This encodes CASSPDAYSNQPQHF.

This clonotype was observed a handful of times. The rearrangement links TRBV4-1 to TRBJ2-2; no reliable D call. CDR1 is MGHRA, CDR2 YSYEKL, per germline. Trimming removed 1 base from V and 7 bases from J, with 16 bases in between. This CDR3 comprises 16 residues. This chain's CDR3 is CASSQVPGLRDGELFF. In DNA form, the CDR3 reads TGCGCCAGCAGCCAAGTTCCGGGTCTCCGCGACGGGGAGCTGTTTTTT.

This chain joins TRBV19 and TRBJ1-5; tentative D call: TRBD1 (6 bases). The CDR3 consists of 15 residues. The ends were cut back, 7 bases at V and 6 bases at J, with 19 bases in the middle. From germline, CDR1 is LNHDA and CDR2 SQIVND (reference sequence). As DNA, the CDR3 is TGTGCCAGTAACCACATGGGGGGGCAAGGTCAGCCCCAGCATTTT. Protein product: CASNHMGGQGQPQHF.

The table lists this clonotype with a few counts. The chain combines TRBV15 with TRBJ2-3, with D tentatively TRBD2 (5 bases). This CDR3 contains 17 residues. Trimming shortened V by 0 bases and J by 2 bases, and 15 bases separated the two germline ends. Germline values: CDR1 LNHNV, CDR2 YYDKDF (reference sequence). DNA for the CDR3: TGTGCCACCAGCAGAGATGGAGGAGCGGCACTCACAGATACGCAGTATTTT. This sequence encodes CATSRDGGAALTDTQYF.